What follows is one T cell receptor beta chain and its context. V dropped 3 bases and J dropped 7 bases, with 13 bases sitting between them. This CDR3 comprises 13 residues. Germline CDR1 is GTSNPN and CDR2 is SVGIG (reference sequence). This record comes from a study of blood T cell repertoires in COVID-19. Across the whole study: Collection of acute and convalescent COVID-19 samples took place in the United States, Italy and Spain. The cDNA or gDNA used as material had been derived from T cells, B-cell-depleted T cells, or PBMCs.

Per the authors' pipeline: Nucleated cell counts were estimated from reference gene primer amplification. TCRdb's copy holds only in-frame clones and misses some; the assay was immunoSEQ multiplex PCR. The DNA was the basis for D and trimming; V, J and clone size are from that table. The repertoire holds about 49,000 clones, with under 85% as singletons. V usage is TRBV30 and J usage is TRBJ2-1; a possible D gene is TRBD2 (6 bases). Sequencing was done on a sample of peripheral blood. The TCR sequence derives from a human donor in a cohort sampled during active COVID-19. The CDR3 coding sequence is TGTGCCTGGAGCCCGGGACTCCAAAATGAGCAGTTCTTC. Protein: CAWSPGLQNEQFF.